Following are 27 T cell receptor beta chains from one sample sequenced in a study of T cell responses to AZD1222 COVID-19 vaccine. Clones were read by immunoSEQ multiplex PCR, and TCRdb kept only the in-frame ones, dropping some. Of under 130,000 clones in the sample, roughly 89% were seen once. Sequencing was performed on peripheral blood, taken 28 days after the second AZD1222 dose. Source of these receptors: an adult who received the AZD1222 COVID-19 vaccine.

The chain recombines TRBV29-1 with TRBJ2-7; D is unresolved. The germline CDR1 and CDR2 sequences are SQVTM and ANQGSEA. This CDR3 comprises 15 residues. Trimming removed 6 bases from V and 0 bases from J, with 18 bases in between. The CDR3 reads CSVARYREPSYEQYF. CDR3 sequence (DNA): TGCAGCGTCGCCCGGTATCGAGAACCCTCCTACGAGCAGTACTTC.

The chain couples TRBV12-5 to TRBJ2-3; 7 bases line up with TRBD2. CDR3 length: 12 residues. V lost 7 bases and J lost 5; bases outside the gene matches: 3. Germline V CDR1 and CDR2: LGHNT, FRNRAP. CDR3 nucleotides: TGTGCTAGTGCGCCGGGAGGAGATACGCAGTATTTT. This encodes CASAPGGDTQYF.

This clone was picked up one time. The rearrangement links TRBV7-9 to TRBJ1-5; D unclear. V gave up 4 bases and J gave up 1 base, with 11 bases separating them. CDR1 and CDR2 from the germline V gene are SEHNR and FQNEAQ (reference sequence). The CDR3 is 15 amino acids. Here the CDR3 DNA reads TGTGCCAGCAGCTCGGGCCCTTTGAGCAATCAGCCCCAGCATTTT. Its protein is CASSSGPLSNQPQHF.

The V call is TRBV19, the J call TRBJ1-4; no definite D call. Germline-derived CDR1 and CDR2 are LNHDA and SQIVND (reference sequence). The V gene lost 5 bases and the J gene lost 0 bases, with 10 bases spanning the gap. The CDR3 is 15 residues long. DNA of the CDR3: TGTGCCAGTAGTCAGCAGGTAGCAACTAATGAAAAACTGTTTTTT. Translating gives CASSQQVATNEKLFF.

The V gene is TRBV19, the J gene TRBJ1-4; 7 bases map to TRBD1. Germline V gives CDR1 LNHDA, CDR2 SQIVND (reference sequence). Trimming cost V 5 bases and J 8 bases; bases outside gene matches: 5. This CDR3 region has 13 residues. This CDR3 is CASSLGGGEKLFF. CDR3 nucleotides: TGTGCCAGTAGTTTAGGAGGGGGCGAAAAACTGTTTTTT.

This rearrangement joins TRBV6-2 or TRBV6-3 to TRBJ2-6; D remains ambiguous. The germline V and J ends were trimmed by 4 bases and 0 bases, with 1 base remaining between them. CDR1 is MNHEY and CDR2 is SVGEGT in the germline V gene. The CDR3 runs to 13 residues. The CDR3 coding sequence is TGTGCCAGCAGTTTCTCTGGGGCCAACGTCCTGACTTTC. It codes for CASSFSGANVLTF.

V usage is TRBV28 and J usage is TRBJ1-4; weak D call: TRBD1 (6 bases). CDR3 size: 17 residues. The germline V and J ends were trimmed by 6 bases and 0 bases, with 17 bases remaining between them. Germline lookup yields CDR1 MDHEN and CDR2 SYDVKM. CDR3 in amino acids: CASSSGHGTATNEKLFF. Here the CDR3 DNA reads TGTGCCAGCAGCTCGGGACACGGGACCGCAACTAATGAAAAACTGTTTTTT.

The CDR3 region is CASSRGAVNTEAFF. The CDR3 DNA is TGTGCCAGCAGCCGGGGGGCGGTGAACACTGAAGCTTTCTTT. This rearrangement joins TRBV13 to TRBJ1-1, with TRBD1 as a possible D gene (6 bases). V lost 5 bases to trimming and J lost 0 bases, with 10 bases between them. Germline values: CDR1 PRHDT, CDR2 FYEKMQ (reference sequence). This CDR3 spans 14 amino acids.

The V gene is TRBV10-3, the J gene TRBJ1-5; 7 bases line up with TRBD1. V was pared by 4 bases and J by 2 bases, with 2 bases of the junction left unmatched. The CDR3 spans 14 residues. Germline V CDR1 and CDR2: ENHRY, SYGVKD. This CDR3 is CAISGQGGNQPQHF. In DNA, the CDR3 is TGTGCCATCAGTGGACAGGGAGGCAATCAGCCCCAGCATTTT.

The chain is built from TRBV6-5 and TRBJ2-7; the D gene could be TRBD1 or TRBD2 (5 bases each). CDR1 is MNHEY and CDR2 is SVGAGI in the germline V gene. With 6 bases removed from V and 3 bases from J, the gap between germline ends came to 15 bases. This CDR3 spans 14 amino acids. The CDR3 reads CASSLPGRLYEQYF. Written as DNA, the CDR3 is TGTGCCAGCAGCCTTCCGGGACGCCTCTACGAGCAGTACTTC.

The V gene is TRBV27, the J gene TRBJ1-3; the D is unclear. CDR1 and CDR2 from the germline V gene are MNHEY and SMNVEV (reference sequence). The V end was cut by 8 bases, the J end by 0 bases, with 14 bases between. The CDR3 is 15 residues long. DNA of the CDR3: TGTGCCAGCCGATCCACCTTTAACTCTGGAAACACCATATATTTT. Its protein is CASRSTFNSGNTIYF.

The genes are TRBV5-1 and TRBJ1-1; TRBD1 agrees at 7 bases. The CDR3 is 16 residues long. CDR1 and CDR2 (germline): SGHRS, YFSETQ. After removal of 2 bases from V and 0 bases from J, the junction contained 7 bases not matched to a gene. CDR3 nucleotide sequence: TGCGCCAGCAGCTTTCCCGCAGGGGGTATGAACACTGAAGCTTTCTTT. Translation: CASSFPAGGMNTEAFF. Full variable domain (remainder filled in from reference TRBV5-1 and TRBJ1-1): KAGVTQTPRYLIKTRGQQVTLSCSPISGHRSVSWYQQTPGQGLQFLFEYFSETQRNKGNFPGRFSGRQFSNSRSEMNVSTLELGDSALYLCASSFPAGGMNTEAFFGQGTRLTVV.

The J gene is TRBJ1-2, the V gene TRBV1. TRBV1 is a listed pseudogene. The CDR3 is 18 residues long. CDR3 loop: CTSSQDRIRRSGGYGYTF. The CDR3 coding sequence is TGCACCAGCAGCCAAGATCGGATCAGGCGGAGCGGCGGATATGGCTACACCTTC.

CDR3 nucleotides: TGTGCCAGCAGTCGGACAGGGTTTGACTATGGCTACACCTTC. Protein product: CASSRTGFDYGYTF. This rearrangement joins TRBV6-4 to TRBJ1-2; 8 bases match TRBD1. The germline V gene has CDR1 MRHNA and CDR2 SNTAGT. V trimming: 5 bases; J trimming: 3 bases; junction bases outside the gene matches: 5. This CDR3 is 14 amino acids long.

This clone occurred a few times. J is TRBJ1-6 and V is TRBV7-2; the D is unclear. This CDR3 contains 13 residues. Germline V lookup: CDR1 SGHTA, CDR2 FQGNSA. Deletions cut 1 base from V and 9 bases from J, with 7 bases between. The CDR3 region has the DNA TGTGCCAGCAGCTTAGTACGGTTTTCACCCCTCCACTTT. The encoded protein is CASSLVRFSPLHF.

The chain joins TRBV11-1 to TRBJ1-1, with D perhaps matching TRBD1 (6 bases). This CDR3 spans 14 amino acids. Trimming shortened V by 4 bases and J by 5 bases, and 14 bases separated the two germline ends. Germline assignment: CDR1 SGHAT and CDR2 FQDESV (reference sequence). In DNA, the CDR3 is TGTGCCAGCAGCTATATCGAGGGGGTTACTGAAGCTTTCTTT. Its translation: CASSYIEGVTEAFF.

The rearrangement links TRBV28 to TRBJ2-1, with D possibly TRBD2 on 7 matching bases. The CDR3 has 16 amino acids. CDR1 MDHEN and CDR2 SYDVKM come from the germline V gene. The V gene lost 3 bases and the J gene lost 1 base, with 13 bases spanning the gap. CDR3 DNA: TGTGCCAGCAGTTTGGGGGGGCGCGGTTCCTACAATGAGCAGTTCTTC. Translation: CASSLGGRGSYNEQFF.

CDR3 loop: CASRRDGGGNTIYF. CDR3 DNA: TGTGCCAGCAGAAGGGACGGCGGGGGAAACACCATATATTTT. The chain joins TRBV6-5 to TRBJ1-3; a weak D match, TRBD1 (5 bases). Trimming stripped 6 bases from V and 4 bases from J, with 13 bases between. The germline V gene encodes CDR1 MNHEY and CDR2 SVGAGI. The CDR3 contains 14 residues.

V and J are TRBV11-2 and TRBJ2-1; either TRBD1 or TRBD2 may supply D (5 bases each). Trimming removed 1 base at V and 3 bases at J, with 13 bases between. Per germline, CDR1 SGHAT and CDR2 FQNNGV. The CDR3 extends over 16 amino acids. The CDR3 nucleotides read TGTGCCAGCAGCTTAGGGGACGGTACCAACTACAATGAGCAGTTCTTC. It translates to CASSLGDGTNYNEQFF. Together with reference TRBV11-2 and TRBJ2-1, the CDR3 gives the full variable domain: EAGVAQSPRYKIIEKRQSVAFWCNPISGHATLYWYQQILGQGPKLLIQFQNNGVVDDSQLPKDRFSAERLKGVDSTLKIQPAKLEDSAVYLCASSLGDGTNYNEQFFGPGTRLTVL.

The rearrangement links TRBV6-1 to TRBJ2-7, with 11 nucleotides matching TRBD1. Germline CDR1 MNHNS, CDR2 SASEGT. V shed 3 bases and J 2 bases; nucleotides not matched to a gene: 3. The CDR3 spans 15 residues. CDR3 residues: CASSDRDRGAYEQYF. CDR3 in DNA: TGTGCCAGCAGTGACCGGGACAGGGGGGCCTACGAGCAGTACTTC.

The chain carries TRBV11-2 and TRBJ2-5; D perhaps matches TRBD1 (5 bases). The CDR3 sequence is 15 residues long. The germline gives CDR1 SGHAT, CDR2 FQNNGV. Trimming took off 5 bases at V and 2 bases at J, with 15 bases between the two ends. The CDR3 DNA is TGTGCCAGCAGCCGACCAGGGATAGTACAAGAGACCCAGTACTTC. As protein: CASSRPGIVQETQYF.

The sample holds one count of this clone. The V call is TRBV7-6, the J call TRBJ2-1; 10 bases are a match to TRBD2. J gave up 1 base and V 0 bases, and 6 bases lay outside the gene matches. CDR1 is SGHVS, CDR2 FNYEAQ, per germline. This CDR3 is 18 amino acids long. CDR3 nucleotide sequence: TGTGCCAGCAGCTTAGCGCATCCTAGCGGGAGTTCCTACAATGAGCAGTTCTTC. This translates into CASSLAHPSGSSYNEQFF.

The chain carries TRBV10-3 and TRBJ1-1; a possible D gene is TRBD1 (5 bases). CDR1 ENHRY and CDR2 SYGVKD come from the germline V gene. This CDR3 contains 15 residues. V was shortened by 9 bases and J by 7 bases, with 24 bases between the two germline ends. The CDR3 DNA reads as TGTGCCATTGGCTTTTCCCTCGACAGTTCCAATGAAGCTTTCTTT. This codes for CAIGFSLDSSNEAFF.

V and J are TRBV7-7 and TRBJ2-5; no clear D. The V gene's germline CDR1 is SSHAT and CDR2 FNYEAQ (reference sequence). The CDR3 extends over 13 amino acids. Trimming took 1 base from V and 4 from J, leaving 7 bases between them. CDR3 loop: CASSLGITETQYF. The CDR3, as DNA: TGTGCCAGCAGCTTAGGCATCACAGAGACCCAGTACTTC.

The rearrangement uses TRBV5-4 and TRBJ2-1; 10 bases are shared with TRBD2. The junction had 5 bases not matched to a gene; V was cut back by 4 bases and J by 7 bases. The germline CDR1 and CDR2 sequences are SGHNT and YYREEE (reference sequence). The CDR3 is 14 residues long. The CDR3 sequence is CASSTSGTRNEQFF. In DNA, the CDR3 is TGTGCCAGCAGCACTAGCGGGACTAGGAATGAGCAGTTCTTC. Complete variable domain (other parts from reference TRBV5-4 and TRBJ2-1): ETGVTQSPTHLIKTRGQQVTLRCSSQSGHNTVSWYQQALGQGPQFIFQYYREEENGRGNFPPRFSGLQFPNYSSELNVNALELDDSALYLCASSTSGTRNEQFFGPGTRLTVL.

This clone has a single count. This rearrangement joins TRBV6-5 to TRBJ2-1, with TRBD2 as a possible D gene (5 bases). The V end lost 2 bases, the J end lost 1 base, and 6 bases lay between the germline ends. The CDR3 spans 14 residues. The germline gives CDR1 MNHEY, CDR2 SVGAGI. CDR3 residues: CASSYRESYNEQFF. In DNA, the CDR3 is TGTGCCAGCAGTTACAGGGAGTCCTACAATGAGCAGTTCTTC.

The V gene is TRBV6-4, the J gene TRBJ2-1; a weak D match, TRBD2 (5 bases). CDR1 MRHNA and CDR2 SNTAGT come from the germline V gene. The CDR3 is 14 residues long. V was cut by 5 bases and J by 10 bases, with 18 bases left in between. This CDR3 is CASSPGIGVAEQFF. DNA of the CDR3: TGTGCCAGCAGTCCAGGCATCGGGGTAGCCGAGCAGTTCTTC.